This TCR beta chain came from a study of CD8 T cells in ankylosing spondylitis. TCRdb re-analysed the 5' RACE reads in MiXCR, keeping a single row per CDR3 protein. The sample has approximately 220,000 distinct CDR3 sequences, around a quarter seen once. Study-level results: Reactive arthritis synovial fluid and blood were previously reported to contain some motif variants.

Trimming removed 5 bases from V and 3 bases from J, with 13 bases in between. Germline values: CDR1 DFQATT, CDR2 SNEGSKA (reference sequence). The CDR3 is 14 residues long. This clonotype was seen repeatedly, ten times or more. Its antigen is currently unknown. The sequence was collected from a male donor with ankylosing spondylitis or in good health (not recorded which). Material: blood, either unsorted or a sorted T cell fraction (not recorded which). This chain links TRBV20-1 with TRBJ2-2; D is possibly TRBD1 (5 bases). CDR3 nucleotide sequence: TGCAGTGCTCAGGGCCAGGTTGACACCGGGGAGCTGTTTTTT. As protein: CSAQGQVDTGELFF.